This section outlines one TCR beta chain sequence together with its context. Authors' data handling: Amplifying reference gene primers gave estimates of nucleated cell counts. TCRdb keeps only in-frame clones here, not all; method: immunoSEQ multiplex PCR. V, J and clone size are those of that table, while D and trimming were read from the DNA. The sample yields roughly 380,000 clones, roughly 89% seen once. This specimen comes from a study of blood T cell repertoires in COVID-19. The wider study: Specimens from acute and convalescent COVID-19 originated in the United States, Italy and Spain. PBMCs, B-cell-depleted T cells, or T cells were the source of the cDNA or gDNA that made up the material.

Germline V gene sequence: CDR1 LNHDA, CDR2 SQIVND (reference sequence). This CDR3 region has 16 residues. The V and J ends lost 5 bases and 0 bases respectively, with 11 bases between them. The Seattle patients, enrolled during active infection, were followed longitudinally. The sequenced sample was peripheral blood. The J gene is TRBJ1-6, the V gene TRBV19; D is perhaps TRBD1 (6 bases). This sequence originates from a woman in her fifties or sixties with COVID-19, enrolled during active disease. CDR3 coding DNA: TGTGCCAGTAGTGTTACAGGGACCTCCTATAATTCACCCCTCCACTTT. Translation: CASSVTGTSYNSPLHF.